This record covers a single T cell receptor (beta chain). Its antigen is still unknown. Tregs were sorted as CD4+CD25+CD127-/low cells. The CDR3 runs 16 residues. Trimming took 5 bases from V and 2 from J, leaving 16 bases between them. Germline loops: CDR1 SEHNR, CDR2 FQNEAQ (reference sequence). TCRdb reprocessed the 5' RACE reads via MiXCR and lists one record per CDR3 protein. The table includes tens of thousands of distinct CDR3 sequences, roughly 21% detected once. Study observations and caveats: Tumor Treg TCRs overlapped most with tumor naive CD4+ cells.

Sample: Tregs sorted from blood. This receptor was obtained from a female donor with breast cancer. The V and J genes are TRBV7-9 and TRBJ2-1, with D possibly being TRBD1 (5 bases). The CDR3: CASSAPQAGTYNEQFF. The CDR3 region has the DNA TGTGCCAGCAGCGCACCTCAGGCAGGGACCTACAATGAGCAGTTCTTC.